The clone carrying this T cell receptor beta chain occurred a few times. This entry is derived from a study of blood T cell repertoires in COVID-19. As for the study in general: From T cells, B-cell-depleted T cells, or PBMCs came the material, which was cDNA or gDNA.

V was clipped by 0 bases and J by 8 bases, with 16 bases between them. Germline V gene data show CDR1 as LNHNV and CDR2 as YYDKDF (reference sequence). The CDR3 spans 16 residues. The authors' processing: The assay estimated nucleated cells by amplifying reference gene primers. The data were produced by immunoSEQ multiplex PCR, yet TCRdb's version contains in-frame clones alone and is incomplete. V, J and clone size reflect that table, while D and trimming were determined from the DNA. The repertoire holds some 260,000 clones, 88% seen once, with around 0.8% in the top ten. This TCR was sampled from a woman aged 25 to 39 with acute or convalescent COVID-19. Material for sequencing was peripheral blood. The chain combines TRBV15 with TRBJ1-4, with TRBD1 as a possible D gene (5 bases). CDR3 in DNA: TGTGCCACCAGCAGAGATCCCCTCAGGGTTGGGGAAAAACTGTTTTTT. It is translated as CATSRDPLRVGEKLFF.